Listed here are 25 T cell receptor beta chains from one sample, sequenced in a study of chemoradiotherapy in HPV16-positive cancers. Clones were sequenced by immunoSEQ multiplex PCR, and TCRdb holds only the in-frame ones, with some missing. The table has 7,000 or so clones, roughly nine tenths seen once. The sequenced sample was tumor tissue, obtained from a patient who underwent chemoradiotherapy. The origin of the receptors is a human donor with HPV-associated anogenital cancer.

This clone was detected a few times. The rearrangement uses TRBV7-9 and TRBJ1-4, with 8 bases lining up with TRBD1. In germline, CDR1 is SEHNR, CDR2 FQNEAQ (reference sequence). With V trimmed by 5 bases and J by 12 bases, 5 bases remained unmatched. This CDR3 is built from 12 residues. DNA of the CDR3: TGTGCCAGCAGCCATGGACAGGGCCAACTGTTTTTT. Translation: CASSHGQGQLFF. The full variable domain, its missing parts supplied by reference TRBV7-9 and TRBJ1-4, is DTGVSQNPRHKITKRGQNVTFRCDPISEHNRLYWYRQTLGQGPEFLTYFQNEAQLEKSRLLSDRFSAERPKGSFSTLEIQRTEQGDSAMYLCASSHGQGQLFFGSGTQLSVL.

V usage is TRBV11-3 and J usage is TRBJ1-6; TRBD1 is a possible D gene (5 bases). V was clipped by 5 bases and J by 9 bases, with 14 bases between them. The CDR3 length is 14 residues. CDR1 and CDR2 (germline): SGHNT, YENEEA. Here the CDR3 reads CASSPQGSGSPLHF. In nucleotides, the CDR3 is TGTGCCAGCAGCCCCCAGGGTTCGGGTTCACCCCTCCACTTT.

Here the CDR3 reads CASKQGSGGYTF. Written as DNA, the CDR3 is TGTGCCAGCAAACAGGGTTCGGGTGGCTACACCTTC. This chain connects TRBV6-1 to TRBJ1-2, with D possibly TRBD1 on 6 matching bases. From germline, CDR1 is MNHNS and CDR2 SASEGT. The germline V and J ends were trimmed by 7 bases and 7 bases, with 13 bases remaining between them. The CDR3 contains 12 residues.

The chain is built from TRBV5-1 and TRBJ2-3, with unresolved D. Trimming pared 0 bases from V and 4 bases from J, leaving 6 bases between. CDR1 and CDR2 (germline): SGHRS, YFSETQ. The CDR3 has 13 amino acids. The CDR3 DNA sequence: TGCGCCAGCAGCTTGGCCATCTCAGATACGCAGTATTTT. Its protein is CASSLAISDTQYF.

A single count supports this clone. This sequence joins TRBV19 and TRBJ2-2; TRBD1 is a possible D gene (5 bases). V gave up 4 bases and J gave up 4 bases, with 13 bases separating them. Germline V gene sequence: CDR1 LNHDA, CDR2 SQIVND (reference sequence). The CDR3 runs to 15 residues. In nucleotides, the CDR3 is TGTGCCAGTAGTAAGGTACAGGAAGGCACCGGGGAGCTGTTTTTT. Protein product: CASSKVQEGTGELFF.

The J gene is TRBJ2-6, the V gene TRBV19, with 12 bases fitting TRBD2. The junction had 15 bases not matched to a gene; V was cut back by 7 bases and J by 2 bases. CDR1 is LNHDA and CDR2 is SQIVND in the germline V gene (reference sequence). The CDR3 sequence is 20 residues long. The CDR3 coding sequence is TGTGCCAGTAAAGTGGGACTAGCGGGTCCGAGAGCCACTGGGGCCAACGTCCTGACTTTC. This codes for CASKVGLAGPRATGANVLTF.

The chain's CDR3 is CASSVEEGGGRARGEQFF. The CDR3 DNA sequence: TGTGCCAGCAGCGTAGAAGAGGGGGGCGGGAGGGCCAGGGGTGAGCAGTTCTTC. This chain uses TRBV9 with TRBJ2-1; TRBD2 matches at 9 bases. Germline CDR1 and CDR2: SGDLS and YYNGEE. The V segment lost 0 bases and the J segment 9 bases; nucleotides outside the gene matches: 16. The CDR3 sequence is 18 residues long.

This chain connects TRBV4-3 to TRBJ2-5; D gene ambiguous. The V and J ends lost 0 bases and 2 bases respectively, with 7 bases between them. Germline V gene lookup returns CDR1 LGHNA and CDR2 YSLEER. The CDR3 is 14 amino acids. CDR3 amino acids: CASSQDNIQETQYF. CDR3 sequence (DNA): TGCGCCAGCAGCCAAGACAACATTCAAGAGACCCAGTACTTC.

CDR3 DNA sequence: TGTGCCAGCAGCTTAGGACAGGTGAGGGGCAATCAGCCCCAGCATTTT. Encoded protein: CASSLGQVRGNQPQHF. This chain connects TRBV5-5 to TRBJ1-5, with 7 nucleotides matching TRBD1. CDR3 size: 16 residues. Germline lookup yields CDR1 SGHKS and CDR2 YYEKEE (reference sequence). J gave up 2 bases and V 2 bases, and 7 bases lay outside the gene matches.

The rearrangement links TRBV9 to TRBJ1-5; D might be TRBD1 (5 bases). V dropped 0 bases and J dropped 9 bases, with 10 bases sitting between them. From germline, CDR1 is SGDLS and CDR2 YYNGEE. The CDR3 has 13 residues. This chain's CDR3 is CASSVGPGGPQHF. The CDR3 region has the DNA TGTGCCAGCAGCGTAGGGCCCGGGGGGCCCCAGCATTTT.

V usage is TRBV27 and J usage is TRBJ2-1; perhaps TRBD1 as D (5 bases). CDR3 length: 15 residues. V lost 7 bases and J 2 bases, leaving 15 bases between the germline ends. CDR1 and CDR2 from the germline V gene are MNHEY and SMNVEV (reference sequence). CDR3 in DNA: TGTGCCAGCACCCCCGGTTCAGGGACCTACAATGAGCAGTTCTTC. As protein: CASTPGSGTYNEQFF.

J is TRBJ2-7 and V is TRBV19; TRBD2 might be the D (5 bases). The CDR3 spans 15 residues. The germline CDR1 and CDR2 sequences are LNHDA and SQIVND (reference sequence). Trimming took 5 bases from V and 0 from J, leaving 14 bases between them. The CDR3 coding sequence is TGTGCCAGTAGTGATATAGCGCAGAGCTCCTACGAGCAGTACTTC. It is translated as CASSDIAQSSYEQYF.

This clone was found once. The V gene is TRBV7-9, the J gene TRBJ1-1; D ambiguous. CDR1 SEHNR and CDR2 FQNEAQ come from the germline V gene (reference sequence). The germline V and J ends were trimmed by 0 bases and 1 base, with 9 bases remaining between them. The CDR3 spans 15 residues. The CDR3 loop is CASSLAEGWNTEAFF. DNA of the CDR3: TGTGCCAGCAGCTTAGCAGAGGGTTGGAACACTGAAGCTTTCTTT. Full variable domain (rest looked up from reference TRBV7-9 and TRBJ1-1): DTGVSQNPRHKITKRGQNVTFRCDPISEHNRLYWYRQTLGQGPEFLTYFQNEAQLEKSRLLSDRFSAERPKGSFSTLEIQRTEQGDSAMYLCASSLAEGWNTEAFFGQGTRLTVV.

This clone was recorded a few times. The CDR3 spells CASSQDANTGELFF. The CDR3 nucleotides are TGTGCCAGCAGCCAGGACGCGAACACCGGGGAGCTGTTTTTT. The chain uses TRBV11-3 and TRBJ2-2; D is unclear. Trimming removed 5 bases from V and 0 bases from J, with 7 bases in between. Germline values: CDR1 SGHNT, CDR2 YENEEA. The CDR3 loop spans 14 amino acids.

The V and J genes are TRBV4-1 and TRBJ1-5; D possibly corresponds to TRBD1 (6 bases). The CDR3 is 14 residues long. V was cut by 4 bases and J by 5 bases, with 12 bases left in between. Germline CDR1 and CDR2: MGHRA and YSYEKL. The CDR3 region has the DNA TGCGCCAGCAGCCGAGAACAGGGTGATCAGCCCCAGCATTTT. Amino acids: CASSREQGDQPQHF.

CDR3 coding DNA: TGTGCCAGCAGTTCGTTGCAGTTGCAGCCCCAGCATTTT. It encodes CASSSLQLQPQHF. This chain uses TRBV6-6 with TRBJ1-5; D not certain. This CDR3 spans 13 amino acids. The V gene's germline CDR1 is MNHNY and CDR2 SVGAGI (reference sequence). V was trimmed by 4 bases and J by 7 bases, leaving 11 bases between them.

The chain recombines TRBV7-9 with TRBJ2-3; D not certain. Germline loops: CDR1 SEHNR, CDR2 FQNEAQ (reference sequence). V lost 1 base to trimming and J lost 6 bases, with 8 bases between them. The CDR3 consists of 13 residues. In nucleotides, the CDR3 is TGTGCCAGCAGCTTAGGGACCGGGGATACGCAGTATTTT. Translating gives CASSLGTGDTQYF.

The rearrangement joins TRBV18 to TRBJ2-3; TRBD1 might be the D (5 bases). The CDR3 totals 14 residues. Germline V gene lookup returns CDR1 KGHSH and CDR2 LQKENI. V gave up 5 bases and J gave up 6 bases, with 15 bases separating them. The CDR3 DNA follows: TGTGCCAGCTCATTCCGACAGTCTACCGATACGCAGTATTTT. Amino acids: CASSFRQSTDTQYF.

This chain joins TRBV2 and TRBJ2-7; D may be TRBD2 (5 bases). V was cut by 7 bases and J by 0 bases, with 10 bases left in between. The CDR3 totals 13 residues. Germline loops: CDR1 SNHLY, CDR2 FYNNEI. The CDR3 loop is CASTVSDSYEQYF. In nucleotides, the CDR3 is TGTGCCAGCACGGTTAGCGACTCCTACGAGCAGTACTTC.

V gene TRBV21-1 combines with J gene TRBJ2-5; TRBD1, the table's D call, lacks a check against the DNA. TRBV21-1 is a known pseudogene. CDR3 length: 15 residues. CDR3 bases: TGTGCCAGCGCCCGGGACAGGGACTGCCAAGAGACCCAGTACTTC. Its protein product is CASARDRDCQETQYF.

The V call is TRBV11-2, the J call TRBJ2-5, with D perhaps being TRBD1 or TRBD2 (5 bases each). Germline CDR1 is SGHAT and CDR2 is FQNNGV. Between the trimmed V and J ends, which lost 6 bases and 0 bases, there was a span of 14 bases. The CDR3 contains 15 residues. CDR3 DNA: TGTGCCAGCAGTCCAGCCGGGGCGGACCAAGAGACCCAGTACTTC. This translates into CASSPAGADQETQYF.

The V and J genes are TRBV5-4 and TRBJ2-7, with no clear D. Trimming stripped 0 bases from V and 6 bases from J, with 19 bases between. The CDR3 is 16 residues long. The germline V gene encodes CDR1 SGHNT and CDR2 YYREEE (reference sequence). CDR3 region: CASSLATGFRSGEQYF. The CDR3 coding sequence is TGTGCCAGCAGCTTGGCCACCGGCTTCCGTTCCGGCGAGCAGTACTTC.

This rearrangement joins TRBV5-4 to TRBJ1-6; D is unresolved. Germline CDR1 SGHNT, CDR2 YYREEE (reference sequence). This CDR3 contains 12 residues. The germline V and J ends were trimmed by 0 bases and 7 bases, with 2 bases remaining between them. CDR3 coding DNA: TGTGCCAGCAGCTTGGACAATTCACCCCTCCACTTT. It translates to CASSLDNSPLHF.

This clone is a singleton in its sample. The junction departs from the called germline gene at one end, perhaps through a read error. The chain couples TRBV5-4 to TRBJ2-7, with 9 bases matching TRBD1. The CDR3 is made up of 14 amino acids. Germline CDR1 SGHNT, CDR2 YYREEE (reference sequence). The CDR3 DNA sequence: TGTGCCAGCACCTTGACAGGGGGATTCAGCGAGCAGTACTTC. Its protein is CASTLTGGFSEQYF.

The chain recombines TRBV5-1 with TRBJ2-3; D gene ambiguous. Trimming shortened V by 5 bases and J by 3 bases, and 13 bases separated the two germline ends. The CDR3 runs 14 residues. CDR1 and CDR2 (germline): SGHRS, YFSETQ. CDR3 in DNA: TGCGCCAGCAGGAGCAGCCTAGGAACAGATACGCAGTATTTT. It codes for CASRSSLGTDTQYF.